The 17 T cell receptor beta chains given below trace back to one sample, sequenced in a study of cytotoxic CD8 clonotypes in ibrutinib-treated CLL. Produced via immunoSEQ multiplex PCR; TCRdb's table is partial and in-frame only. The sample carries about 74,000 clones, over 75% recorded once. The material sequenced was PBMCs, taken at disease progression, from a patient treated with ibrutinib. The receptor set was obtained from a human donor with chronic lymphocytic leukemia.

This clone turned up a few times. The rearrangement joins TRBV10-3 to TRBJ2-3; D gene unclear. Germline V CDR1 and CDR2: ENHRY, SYGVKD. V was shortened by 4 bases and J by 7 bases, with 6 bases between the two germline ends. The CDR3 runs to 11 residues. The CDR3 reads CAISVKNTQYF. CDR3 nucleotides: TGTGCCATCAGTGTTAAAAATACGCAGTATTTT.

V and J are TRBV6-5 and TRBJ1-3; maybe TRBD1 (5 bases). This CDR3 region has 15 residues. Germline CDR1 MNHEY, CDR2 SVGAGI. The V end lost 4 bases, the J end lost 3 bases, and 13 bases lay between the germline ends. CDR3 loop: CASSSMRRGGNTIYF. CDR3 sequence (DNA): TGTGCCAGCAGTTCTATGCGGAGGGGTGGAAACACCATATATTTT.

This chain joins TRBV27 and TRBJ1-1; perhaps TRBD1 as D (6 bases). The CDR3 is 18 residues long. Germline CDR1 reads MNHEY; CDR2 reads SMNVEV (reference sequence). Trimming removed 3 bases from V and 2 bases from J, with 22 bases in between. The CDR3 protein is CASSFDREWRGGNTEAFF. CDR3 sequence (DNA): TGTGCCAGCAGTTTCGATAGAGAATGGAGGGGGGGCAACACTGAAGCTTTCTTT.

The chain carries TRBV12-5 and TRBJ2-7; 7 bases match TRBD1. This CDR3 has 15 residues. V gave up 5 bases and J gave up 5 bases; unmatched junction bases: 12. Germline lookup yields CDR1 LGHNT and CDR2 FRNRAP. The CDR3 region has the DNA TGTGCTAGTGGTACGAGACAGGGCCAGCTCCACGAGCAGTACTTC. Its translation is CASGTRQGQLHEQYF. Together with reference TRBV12-5 and TRBJ2-7, the CDR3 gives the full variable domain: DARVTQTPRHKVTEMGQEVTMRCQPILGHNTVFWYRQTMMQGLELLAYFRNRAPLDDSGMPKDRFSAEMPDATLATLKIQPSEPRDSAVYFCASGTRQGQLHEQYFGPGTRLTVT.

This chain joins TRBV7-9 and TRBJ1-3, with D possibly TRBD1 on 6 matching bases. The CDR3 runs 13 residues. V lost 6 bases, J lost 2 bases, and 8 bases lay in between. Per the germline V gene, CDR1 is SEHNR and CDR2 is FQNEAQ (reference sequence). The CDR3 DNA reads TGTGCCAGCAGGCAGGGGACTGGAAACACCATATATTTT. Translated, it gives CASRQGTGNTIYF. The whole variable domain, remainder taken from reference TRBV7-9 and TRBJ1-3, is DTGVSQNPRHKITKRGQNVTFRCDPISEHNRLYWYRQTLGQGPEFLTYFQNEAQLEKSRLLSDRFSAERPKGSFSTLEIQRTEQGDSAMYLCASRQGTGNTIYFGEGSWLTVV.

This chain uses TRBV19 with TRBJ2-3; TRBD2 agrees at 11 bases. With V trimmed by 4 bases and J by 6 bases, 9 bases remained unmatched. The CDR3 is 16 amino acids. The germline gives CDR1 LNHDA, CDR2 SQIVND (reference sequence). The CDR3 DNA reads as TGTGCCAGTAGTACAACTAGCGGGAGTGTGTCCGATACGCAGTATTTT. Its translation: CASSTTSGSVSDTQYF.

J is TRBJ2-3 and V is TRBV7-9, with D perhaps TRBD1 or TRBD2 (6 bases each). There are 12 residues in the CDR3. Germline CDR1 SEHNR, CDR2 FQNEAQ (reference sequence). The CDR3 reads CAGGQSTDTQYF. CDR3 in DNA: TGTGCGGGGGGCCAAAGCACAGATACGCAGTATTTT. Full variable domain (outside the CDR3, taken from reference TRBV7-9 and TRBJ2-3): DTGVSQNPRHKITKRGQNVTFRCDPISEHNRLYWYRQTLGQGPEFLTYFQNEAQLEKSRLLSDRFSAERPKGSFSTLEIQRTEQGDSAMYLCAGGQSTDTQYFGPGTRLTVL.

The rearrangement joins TRBV30 to TRBJ2-3; 9 nucleotides line up with TRBD1. Germline lookup yields CDR1 GTSNPN and CDR2 SVGIG (reference sequence). The junction had 4 bases not matched to a gene; V was cut back by 1 base and J by 2 bases. The CDR3 loop spans 15 amino acids. CDR3 residues: CAWSAGTGNTDTQYF. Here the CDR3 DNA reads TGTGCCTGGAGTGCCGGGACAGGGAACACAGATACGCAGTATTTT.

V usage is TRBV4-1 and J usage is TRBJ2-1; possibly TRBD1 for D (5 bases). The length of the CDR3 is 16 residues. Germline V CDR1 and CDR2: MGHRA, YSYEKL. Trimming removed 6 bases from V and 0 bases from J, with 15 bases in between. CDR3 bases: TGCGCCAGCAGTGGGGAAAGGGGTCACTCCTACAATGAGCAGTTCTTC. Protein sequence: CASSGERGHSYNEQFF.

V gene TRBV10-3 combines with J gene TRBJ1-2, with unresolved D. V lost 6 bases to trimming and J lost 2 bases, with 10 bases between them. The germline CDR1 and CDR2 sequences are ENHRY and SYGVKD. The CDR3 consists of 13 residues. The CDR3, as DNA: TGTGCCATCAGCGAGGACCGAAACTATGGCTACACCTTC. Protein sequence: CAISEDRNYGYTF.

V usage is TRBV28 and J usage is TRBJ2-7; D might be TRBD1 (6 bases). The CDR3 is 15 residues long. Looked up from germline, CDR1 is MDHEN and CDR2 is SYDVKM. V was cut by 5 bases and J by 6 bases, with 20 bases left in between. The CDR3 here is CASSPLGTPSAEQYF. The CDR3 DNA sequence: TGTGCCAGCAGTCCCCTCGGGACACCCTCGGCCGAGCAGTACTTC.

The rearrangement links TRBV11-3 to TRBJ2-2, with D possibly TRBD1 on 5 matching bases. CDR3 length: 13 amino acids. Trimming cost V 7 bases and J 7 bases, with 13 bases left between them. Germline lookup yields CDR1 SGHNT and CDR2 YENEEA. The CDR3 DNA reads TGTGCCAGCACCCAGGGCGGACGCGGGGAGCTGTTTTTT. Translated: CASTQGGRGELFF.

The rearrangement uses TRBV2 and TRBJ2-1, with a possible D match to TRBD2 (6 bases). This CDR3 region has 16 residues. Germline assignment: CDR1 SNHLY and CDR2 FYNNEI. V lost 4 bases and J lost 8, with 21 bases in between. DNA of the CDR3: TGTGCCAGCAGTGTCCCCTCGGGCGGGATTAGCGATGAGCAGTTCTTC. It translates to CASSVPSGGISDEQFF. The entire variable domain, with the rest obtained from reference TRBV2 and TRBJ2-1, is as follows: EPEVTQTPSHQVTQMGQEVILRCVPISNHLYFYWYRQILGQKVEFLVSFYNNEISEKSEIFDDQFSVERPDGSNFTLKIRSTKLEDSAMYFCASSVPSGGISDEQFFGPGTRLTVL.

The V call is TRBV18, the J call TRBJ2-7, with D uncertain. Trimming shortened V by 5 bases and J by 2 bases, and 19 bases separated the two germline ends. Germline V lookup: CDR1 KGHSH, CDR2 LQKENI. This CDR3 comprises 16 residues. CDR3 region: CASSSSVGSLAYEQYF. The CDR3 nucleotides are TGTGCCAGCTCATCTAGTGTCGGCAGTTTAGCCTACGAGCAGTACTTC.

This chain connects TRBV27 to TRBJ2-7; maybe TRBD2 (6 bases). V lost 8 bases and J lost 6, with 14 bases in between. CDR1 and CDR2 from the germline V gene are MNHEY and SMNVEV (reference sequence). This CDR3 is 12 amino acids long. The CDR3 DNA reads as TGTGCCAGCGAAAGGGGACTCAGCGAGCAGTACTTC. It codes for CASERGLSEQYF.

The chain combines TRBV27 with TRBJ1-5; D might be TRBD1 (5 bases). Trimming took 5 bases from V and 6 from J, leaving 14 bases between them. Germline loops: CDR1 MNHEY, CDR2 SMNVEV (reference sequence). This CDR3 spans 14 amino acids. The CDR3 region has the DNA TGTGCCAGCAGTCCCCCTGGGGGGGGTCAGCCCCAGCATTTT. This codes for CASSPPGGGQPQHF.

The chain couples TRBV29-1 to TRBJ1-5; a possible D gene is TRBD1 (5 bases). V lost 3 bases to trimming and J lost 8 bases, with 14 bases between them. Per germline, CDR1 SQVTM and CDR2 ANQGSEA. The CDR3 totals 13 residues. CDR3 bases: TGCAGCGTTGATTCCAGGGCAGGCGAGCCCCAGCATTTT. This codes for CSVDSRAGEPQHF.